This TCR beta chain was sequenced during a study of patients and donors after allogeneic stem cell transplantation. Via MiXCR, TCRdb re-called the RT-PCR reads, giving one row per CDR3 protein. The sample holds more than 150,000 distinct CDR3 sequences; 24% are singletons and the top ten take 25% to 30%. Looked up from germline, CDR1 is SGHRS and CDR2 is YFSETQ. There are 15 residues in the CDR3. This clonotype was observed a few times. One end of the junction fails to match germline, which may point to a read error. The sequence was collected from a human donor who was either an allogeneic HSCT recipient or a stem cell or donor lymphocyte infusion donor (not recorded which). It is not recorded whose cells these are; they may come from a transplant donor. The sequenced sample was blood, either unsorted or a sorted T cell fraction (not recorded which). The chain employs TRBV5-1 and TRBJ2-7, with 11 nucleotides matching TRBD2. CDR3 sequence reads: CASSLTSGGTYEQYF. The CDR3 DNA follows: TGTGCCAGCAGCTTAACTAGCGGGGGAACCTACGAGCAGTACTTC. Combining the CDR3 with reference TRBV5-1 and TRBJ2-7 gives the whole variable domain KAGVTQTPRYLIKTRGQQVTLSCSPISGHRSVSWYQQTPGQGLQFLFEYFSETQRNKGNFPGRFSGRQFSNSRSEMNVSTLELGDSALYLCASSLTSGGTYEQYFGPGTRLTVT.